Each of the 19 T cell receptor beta chains below was sequenced from the same sample in a study of CD8 T cells in Susac syndrome. Random hexamers were used to reverse transcribe roughly 0.5 to 1 ug of RNA. TCRdb fed the immunoSEQ multiplex PCR reads into MiXCR, producing one record per CDR3 protein. The sample lists roughly 140,000 distinct CDR3 sequences; approximately 96% were seen once. The specimen sequenced was CD4+ T cells from PBMCs. Receptors were obtained from a human donor with Susac syndrome.

The J gene is TRBJ2-7, the V gene TRBV27, with 7 bases lining up with TRBD1. The CDR3 covers 14 residues. Trimming cost V 4 bases and J 7 bases; bases outside gene matches: 10. Germline V CDR1 and CDR2: MNHEY, SMNVEV (reference sequence). This chain's CDR3 is CASSWAQGTKEQYF. Here the CDR3 DNA reads TGTGCCAGCAGTTGGGCACAGGGGACGAAAGAGCAGTACTTC.

V usage is TRBV25-1 and J usage is TRBJ2-7; D remains unclear. Looked up from germline, CDR1 is MGHDK and CDR2 is SYGVNS. V was pared by 3 bases and J by 5 bases, with 14 bases between. The CDR3 is 14 residues long. As DNA, the CDR3 is TGTGCCAGCAGTGATATTCAAGCTTTCGACGAGCAGTACTTC. It is translated as CASSDIQAFDEQYF.

The chain links TRBV27 to TRBJ2-7; TRBD1 is a possible D gene (6 bases). Trimming cost V 8 bases and J 3 bases, with 8 bases left between them. This CDR3 comprises 11 residues. Germline assignment: CDR1 MNHEY and CDR2 SMNVEV (reference sequence). CDR3 in amino acids: CASRDNYEQYF. The CDR3 nucleotides are TGTGCCAGCCGGGACAACTACGAGCAGTACTTC.

CDR3 protein: CATRTALLEAFF. For the CDR3, the DNA is TGTGCCACCAGGACAGCCCTTTTAGAAGCTTTCTTT. The chain is built from TRBV28 and TRBJ1-1; D perhaps matches TRBD1 (6 bases). Per the germline V gene, CDR1 is MDHEN and CDR2 is SYDVKM. The CDR3 covers 12 residues. V gave up 10 bases and J gave up 8 bases, with 17 bases separating them. Full variable domain (remainder filled in from reference TRBV28 and TRBJ1-1): DVKVTQSSRYLVKRTGEKVFLECVQDMDHENMFWYRQDPGLGLRLIYFSYDVKMKEKGDIPEGYSVSREKKERFSLILESASTNQTSMYLCATRTALLEAFFGQGTRLTVV.

J is TRBJ2-5 and V is TRBV28; 9 bases match TRBD2. Germline loops: CDR1 MDHEN, CDR2 SYDVKM. V trimming: 8 bases; J trimming: 6 bases; junction bases outside the gene matches: 10. This CDR3 comprises 14 residues. The CDR3 protein is CASGLATVGKTQYF. DNA for the CDR3: TGTGCCAGCGGACTAGCGACCGTCGGGAAGACCCAGTACTTC.

This clonotype was found once. V and J are TRBV20-1 and TRBJ2-3; 13 positions match TRBD2. From germline, CDR1 is DFQATT and CDR2 SNEGSKA (reference sequence). The junction had 6 bases not matched to a gene; V was cut back by 8 bases and J by 4 bases. The CDR3 sequence is 14 residues long. The CDR3 DNA reads as TGCAGTCCTCGACTAGCGGGAGGCTCAGATACGCAGTATTTT. As protein: CSPRLAGGSDTQYF.

The rearrangement uses TRBV28 and TRBJ2-7; weak D call: TRBD2 (7 bases). Looked up from germline, CDR1 is MDHEN and CDR2 is SYDVKM. V dropped 7 bases and J dropped 0 bases, with 19 bases sitting between them. CDR3 size: 16 residues. The CDR3 DNA follows: TGTGCCAGCATCTCCGGGGGGACACTTAGCTCCTACGAGCAGTACTTC. Translating it yields CASISGGTLSSYEQYF. Supplemented by reference TRBV28 and TRBJ2-7, the full variable domain reads DVKVTQSSRYLVKRTGEKVFLECVQDMDHENMFWYRQDPGLGLRLIYFSYDVKMKEKGDIPEGYSVSREKKERFSLILESASTNQTSMYLCASISGGTLSSYEQYFGPGTRLTVT.

The genes are TRBV28 and TRBJ1-1, with TRBD1 matching 9 bases. The CDR3 sequence is 15 residues long. Germline CDR1 MDHEN, CDR2 SYDVKM. With V trimmed by 6 bases and J by 5 bases, 10 bases remained unmatched. CDR3 residues: CASSPPRTGATEAFF. DNA of the CDR3: TGTGCCAGCAGCCCCCCTCGGACAGGGGCGACTGAAGCTTTCTTT.

The V gene is TRBV27, the J gene TRBJ1-1; maybe TRBD1 (6 bases). The germline V gene has CDR1 MNHEY and CDR2 SMNVEV (reference sequence). V lost 7 bases and J 4 bases, leaving 22 bases between the germline ends. The CDR3 is 16 residues long. The CDR3 DNA reads TGTGCCAGCACCACAGGGAACACCTTGAAACGCACTGAAGCTTTCTTT. Its translation is CASTTGNTLKRTEAFF.

This clonotype has just one count. The chain employs TRBV29-1 and TRBJ2-1, with D possibly being TRBD2 (6 bases). This CDR3 comprises 17 residues. The V end lost 4 bases, the J end lost 10 bases, and 29 bases lay between the germline ends. Per germline, CDR1 SQVTM and CDR2 ANQGSEA. This CDR3 reads CSVGPRASGRAGREQFF. The CDR3, as DNA: TGCAGCGTTGGCCCGCGGGCCAGCGGGCGAGCTGGAAGAGAGCAGTTCTTC.

This clonotype was detected once. The chain is built from TRBV9 and TRBJ2-6; the D gene is possibly TRBD1 (5 bases). The V end lost 2 bases, the J end lost 1 base, and 16 bases lay between the germline ends. CDR3 size: 18 residues. The germline gives CDR1 SGDLS, CDR2 YYNGEE. CDR3: CASSVRPGHSSGANVLTF. Written as DNA, the CDR3 is TGTGCCAGCAGCGTTCGCCCAGGGCACTCATCTGGGGCCAACGTCCTGACTTTC.

The chain recombines TRBV2 with TRBJ2-1, with 7 nucleotides matching TRBD2. CDR3 length equals 15 residues. J gave up 0 bases and V 6 bases, and 5 bases lay outside the gene matches. Germline V gives CDR1 SNHLY, CDR2 FYNNEI. This CDR3 reads CASSSGTSSYNEQFF. The DNA for the CDR3 is TGTGCCAGCAGCAGCGGGACGAGCTCCTACAATGAGCAGTTCTTC.

This clonotype was detected only a few times. The chain has TRBV7-9 and TRBJ2-3; possibly TRBD2 for D (6 bases). The CDR3 spans 14 residues. Trimming pared 3 bases from V and 3 bases from J, leaving 10 bases between. Germline V CDR1 and CDR2: SEHNR, FQNEAQ (reference sequence). The CDR3 DNA sequence: TGTGCCAGCAGCTTGTCCGGGGGTACAGATACGCAGTATTTT. Protein product: CASSLSGGTDTQYF.

The chain joins TRBV20-1 to TRBJ2-6; D is undetermined. The germline CDR1 and CDR2 sequences are DFQATT and SNEGSKA (reference sequence). The CDR3 totals 16 residues. The V gene lost 6 bases and the J gene lost 2 bases, with 17 bases spanning the gap. The CDR3 DNA follows: TGCAGTGCCGAGTCTTCCCTAGTGGCTGGGGCCAACGTCCTGACTTTC. Its translation is CSAESSLVAGANVLTF.

The V call is TRBV7-6, the J call TRBJ2-1; D gene unclear. Germline-derived CDR1 and CDR2 are SGHVS and FNYEAQ. The CDR3 is made up of 15 amino acids. Trimming removed 5 bases from V and 6 bases from J, with 17 bases in between. The CDR3 region is CASSQGISAPNEQFF. The CDR3 nucleotides read TGTGCCAGCAGCCAAGGGATTTCAGCGCCCAATGAGCAGTTCTTC.

V is TRBV20-1 and J is TRBJ2-7, with no clear D. CDR1 DFQATT and CDR2 SNEGSKA come from the germline V gene (reference sequence). V dropped 3 bases and J dropped 4 bases, with 4 bases sitting between them. The CDR3 is 10 residues long. The CDR3 DNA reads as TGCAGTGCTAGCGGTTACGAGCAGTACTTC. Its translation is CSASGYEQYF.

This clonotype has a single count. V gene TRBV18 combines with J gene TRBJ1-1; no firm D call. V lost 2 bases to trimming and J lost 0 bases, with 10 bases between them. Germline values: CDR1 KGHSH, CDR2 LQKENI. This CDR3 spans 15 amino acids. Here the CDR3 DNA reads TGTGCCAGCTCACCATCGGGCAGGCTGAACACTGAAGCTTTCTTT. Translated, it gives CASSPSGRLNTEAFF. The variable domain in full, with the rest retrieved from reference TRBV18 and TRBJ1-1, is NAGVMQNPRHLVRRRGQEARLRCSPMKGHSHVYWYRQLPEEGLKFMVYLQKENIIDESGMPKERFSAEFPKEGPSILRIQQVVRGDSAAYFCASSPSGRLNTEAFFGQGTRLTVV.

V gene TRBV15 combines with J gene TRBJ1-5; D gene unclear. Germline V gene data show CDR1 as LNHNV and CDR2 as YYDKDF (reference sequence). CDR3 length: 15 amino acids. Trimming cost V 0 bases and J 15 bases, with 21 bases left between them. The CDR3 loop is CATSRDGRAGDLRHF. CDR3 coding DNA: TGTGCCACCAGCAGAGATGGGAGGGCAGGTGATCTTAGGCATTTT.

The genes are TRBV7-2 and TRBJ2-5; no clear D gene. The CDR3 has 13 amino acids. Germline CDR1 and CDR2: SGHTA and FQGNSA. V lost 5 bases and J 2 bases, leaving 9 bases between the germline ends. The CDR3 DNA sequence: TGTGCCAGCAGCAAGGACCCGCAAGAGACCCAGTACTTC. The encoded protein is CASSKDPQETQYF. Variable domain in full (rest from reference TRBV7-2 and TRBJ2-5): GAGVSQSPSNKVTEKGKDVELRCDPISGHTALYWYRQSLGQGLEFLIYFQGNSAPDKSGLPSDRFSAERTGGSVSTLTIQRTQQEDSAVYLCASSKDPQETQYFGPGTRLLVL.